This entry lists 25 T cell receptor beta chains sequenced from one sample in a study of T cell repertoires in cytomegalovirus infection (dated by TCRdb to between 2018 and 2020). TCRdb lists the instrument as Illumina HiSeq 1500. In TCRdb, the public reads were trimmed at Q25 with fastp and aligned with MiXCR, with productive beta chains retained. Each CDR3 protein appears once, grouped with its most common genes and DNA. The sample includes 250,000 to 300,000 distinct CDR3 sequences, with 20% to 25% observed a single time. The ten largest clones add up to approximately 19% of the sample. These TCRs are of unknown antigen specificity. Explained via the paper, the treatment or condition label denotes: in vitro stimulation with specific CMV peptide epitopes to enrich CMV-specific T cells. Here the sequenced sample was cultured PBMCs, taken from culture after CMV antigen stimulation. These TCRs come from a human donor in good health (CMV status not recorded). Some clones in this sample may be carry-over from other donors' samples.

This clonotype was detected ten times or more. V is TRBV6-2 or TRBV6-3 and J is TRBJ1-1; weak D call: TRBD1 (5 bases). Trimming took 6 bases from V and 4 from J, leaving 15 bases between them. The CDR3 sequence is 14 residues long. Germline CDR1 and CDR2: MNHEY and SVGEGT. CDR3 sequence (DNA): TGTGCCAGCAGCCCTCAGGGTAGTGGCACTGAAGCTTTCTTT. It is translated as CASSPQGSGTEAFF.

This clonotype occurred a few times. The CDR3 sequence is CASSIPRTEAFF. For the CDR3, the DNA is TGTGCCAGTAGTATCCCCCGGACTGAAGCTTTCTTT. The chain links TRBV19 to TRBJ1-1, with D unclear. The CDR3 is made up of 12 amino acids. Germline V gene sequence: CDR1 LNHDA, CDR2 SQIVND (reference sequence). V lost 3 bases to trimming and J lost 5 bases, with 7 bases between them.

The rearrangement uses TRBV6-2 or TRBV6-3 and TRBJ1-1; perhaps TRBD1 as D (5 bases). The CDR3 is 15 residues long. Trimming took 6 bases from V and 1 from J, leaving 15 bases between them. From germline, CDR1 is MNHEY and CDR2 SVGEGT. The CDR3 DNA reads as TGTGCCAGCAGATCCCCATCGGGGGGGAACACTGAAGCTTTCTTT. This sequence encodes CASRSPSGGNTEAFF.

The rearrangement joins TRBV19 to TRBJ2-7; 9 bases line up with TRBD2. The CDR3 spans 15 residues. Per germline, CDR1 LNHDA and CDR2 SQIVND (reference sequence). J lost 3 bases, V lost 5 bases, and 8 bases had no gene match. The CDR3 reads CASSVIAGENYEQYV. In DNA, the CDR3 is TGTGCCAGTAGTGTCATAGCGGGGGAGAACTACGAGCAGTACGTC.

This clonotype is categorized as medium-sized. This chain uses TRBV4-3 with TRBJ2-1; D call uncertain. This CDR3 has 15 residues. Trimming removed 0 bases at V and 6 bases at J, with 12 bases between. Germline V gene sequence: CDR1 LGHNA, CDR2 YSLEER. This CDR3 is CASSQDLGDGNEQFF. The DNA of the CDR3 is TGCGCCAGCAGCCAAGATTTAGGAGACGGCAATGAGCAGTTCTTC.

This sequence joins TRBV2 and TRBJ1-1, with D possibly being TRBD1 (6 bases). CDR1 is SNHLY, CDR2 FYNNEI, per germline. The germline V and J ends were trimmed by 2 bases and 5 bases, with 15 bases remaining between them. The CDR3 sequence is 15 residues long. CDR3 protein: CASSEIFGQSTEAFF. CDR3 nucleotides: TGTGCCAGCAGTGAAATTTTTGGACAGAGTACTGAAGCTTTCTTT.

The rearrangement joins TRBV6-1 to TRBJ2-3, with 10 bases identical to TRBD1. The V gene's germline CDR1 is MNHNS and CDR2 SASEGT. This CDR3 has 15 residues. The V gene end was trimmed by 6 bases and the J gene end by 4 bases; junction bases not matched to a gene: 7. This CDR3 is CASSRQGALPDTQYF. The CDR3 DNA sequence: TGTGCCAGCAGCAGACAGGGGGCCTTGCCAGATACGCAGTATTTT.

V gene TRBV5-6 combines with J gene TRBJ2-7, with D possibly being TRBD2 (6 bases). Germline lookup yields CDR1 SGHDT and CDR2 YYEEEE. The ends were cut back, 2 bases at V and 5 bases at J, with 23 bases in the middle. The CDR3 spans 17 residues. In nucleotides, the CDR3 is TGTGCCAGCAGCTTCCGCGGGGCCATCGTTTGGGATGACGAGCAGTACGTC. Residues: CASSFRGAIVWDDEQYV.

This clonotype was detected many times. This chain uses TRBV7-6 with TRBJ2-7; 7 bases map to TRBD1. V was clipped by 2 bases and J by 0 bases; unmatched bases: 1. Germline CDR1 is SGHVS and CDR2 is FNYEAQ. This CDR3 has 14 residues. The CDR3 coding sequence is TGTGCCAGCAGCTTATGGGACAGCTCCTACGAGCAGTACGTC. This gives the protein CASSLWDSSYEQYV.

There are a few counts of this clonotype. The CDR3 sequence: CASGGTGQETQYF. The CDR3 DNA follows: TGTGCCAGTGGCGGGACAGGACAAGAGACCCAGTACTTC. This chain joins TRBV5-5 and TRBJ2-5, with TRBD1 matching over 8 bases. In germline, CDR1 is SGHKS, CDR2 YYEKEE (reference sequence). The V segment lost 8 bases and the J segment 2 bases; nucleotides outside the gene matches: 5. This CDR3 has 13 residues.

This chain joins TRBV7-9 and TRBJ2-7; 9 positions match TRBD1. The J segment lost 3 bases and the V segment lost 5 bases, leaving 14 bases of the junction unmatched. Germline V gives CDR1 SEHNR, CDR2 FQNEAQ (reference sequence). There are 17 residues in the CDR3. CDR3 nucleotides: TGTGCCAGCAGCCCAGAAGAGCGCGGGACAGGGATCTACGAGCAGTACTTC. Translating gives CASSPEERGTGIYEQYF.

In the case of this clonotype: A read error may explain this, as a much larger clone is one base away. The CDR3 loop reads CASSLAGRRPYEQYF. The CDR3 DNA is TGTGCCAGCAGCTTAGCGGGGCGCAGGCCCTACGAGCAGTACTTC. This chain joins TRBV7-2 and TRBJ2-7; the D gene is possibly TRBD1 (5 bases). CDR1 and CDR2 from the germline V gene are SGHTA and FQGNSA. Trimming removed 0 bases from V and 2 bases from J, with 11 bases in between. The CDR3 extends over 15 amino acids.

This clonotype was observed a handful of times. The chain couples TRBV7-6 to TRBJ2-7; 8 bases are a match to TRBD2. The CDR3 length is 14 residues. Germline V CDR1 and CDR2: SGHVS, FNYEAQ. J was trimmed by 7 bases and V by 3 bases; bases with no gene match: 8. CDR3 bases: TGTGCCAGCAGCTTGTCCGGGACTAGGATTGAGCAGTACTTC. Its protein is CASSLSGTRIEQYF.

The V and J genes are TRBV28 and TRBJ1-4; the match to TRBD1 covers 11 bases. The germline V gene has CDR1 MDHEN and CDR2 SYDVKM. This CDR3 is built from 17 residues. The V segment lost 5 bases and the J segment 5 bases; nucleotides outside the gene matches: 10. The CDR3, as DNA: TGTGCCAGCAGTAAATGGACAGGGGGCGCCCCGAATGAAAAACTGTTTTTT. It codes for CASSKWTGGAPNEKLFF.

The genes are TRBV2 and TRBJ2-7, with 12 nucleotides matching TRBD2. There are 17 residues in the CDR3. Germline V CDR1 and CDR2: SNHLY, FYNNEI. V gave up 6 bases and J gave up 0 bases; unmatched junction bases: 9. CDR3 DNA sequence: TGTGCCAGCAGGACTATCACTAGCGGGAGGTTCTCCTACGAGCAGTACGTC. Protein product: CASRTITSGRFSYEQYV.

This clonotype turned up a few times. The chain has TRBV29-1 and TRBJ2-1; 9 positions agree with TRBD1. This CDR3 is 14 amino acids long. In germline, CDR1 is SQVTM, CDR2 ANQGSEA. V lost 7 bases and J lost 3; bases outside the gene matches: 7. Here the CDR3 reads CSGNRDRDYNEQFF. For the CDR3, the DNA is TGCAGCGGGAACCGGGACAGGGACTACAATGAGCAGTTCTTC.

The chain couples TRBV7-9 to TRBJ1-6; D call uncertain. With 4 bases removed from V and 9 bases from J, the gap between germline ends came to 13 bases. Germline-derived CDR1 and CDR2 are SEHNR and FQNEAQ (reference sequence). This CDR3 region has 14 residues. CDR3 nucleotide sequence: TGTGCCAGCAGCTCCCCCGGACCTATTTCACCCCTCCACTTT. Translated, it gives CASSSPGPISPLHF.

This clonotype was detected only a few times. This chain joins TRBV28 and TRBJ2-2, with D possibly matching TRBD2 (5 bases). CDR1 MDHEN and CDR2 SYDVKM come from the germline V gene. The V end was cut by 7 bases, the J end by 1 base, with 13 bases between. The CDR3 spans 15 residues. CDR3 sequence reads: CASTPLEQNTGELFF. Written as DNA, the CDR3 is TGTGCCAGCACCCCACTAGAACAGAACACCGGGGAGCTGTTTTTT.

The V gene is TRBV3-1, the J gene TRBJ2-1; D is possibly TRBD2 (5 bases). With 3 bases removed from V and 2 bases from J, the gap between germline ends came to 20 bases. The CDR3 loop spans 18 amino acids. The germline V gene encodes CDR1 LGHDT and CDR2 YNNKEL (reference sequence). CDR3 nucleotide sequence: TGTGCCAGCAGCCAGACTGTGAGGGAGTGGTCTGCCTACAATGAGCAGTTCTTC. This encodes CASSQTVREWSAYNEQFF.

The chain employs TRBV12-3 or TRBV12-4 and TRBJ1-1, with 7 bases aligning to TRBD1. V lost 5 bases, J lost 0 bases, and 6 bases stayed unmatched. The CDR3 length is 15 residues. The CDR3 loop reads CASSEQGTMNTEAFF. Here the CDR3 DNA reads TGTGCCAGCAGTGAACAGGGGACAATGAACACTGAAGCTTTCTTT.

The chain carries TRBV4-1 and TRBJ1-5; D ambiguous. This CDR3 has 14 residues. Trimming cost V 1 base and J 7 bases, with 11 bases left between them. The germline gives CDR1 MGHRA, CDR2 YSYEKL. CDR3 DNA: TGCGCCAGCAGCCAAGGGGTAACCGGGCAGCCCCAGCATTTT. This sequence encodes CASSQGVTGQPQHF.

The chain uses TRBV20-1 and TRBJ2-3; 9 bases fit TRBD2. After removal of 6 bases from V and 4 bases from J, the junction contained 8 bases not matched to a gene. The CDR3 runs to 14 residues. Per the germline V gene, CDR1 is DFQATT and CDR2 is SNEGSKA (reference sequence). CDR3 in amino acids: CSALDSGRADTQYF. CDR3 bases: TGCAGTGCCCTCGATAGCGGGAGAGCAGATACGCAGTATTTT.

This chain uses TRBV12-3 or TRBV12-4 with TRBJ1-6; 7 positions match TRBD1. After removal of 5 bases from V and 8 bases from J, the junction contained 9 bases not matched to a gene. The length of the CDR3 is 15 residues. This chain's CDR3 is CASSLDRARDSPLHF. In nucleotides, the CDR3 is TGTGCCAGCAGTCTAGACAGGGCGAGGGATTCACCCCTCCACTTT.

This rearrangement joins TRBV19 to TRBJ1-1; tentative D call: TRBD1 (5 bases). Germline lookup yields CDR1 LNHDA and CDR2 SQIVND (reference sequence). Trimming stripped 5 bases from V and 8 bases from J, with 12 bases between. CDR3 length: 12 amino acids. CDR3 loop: CASSQERTEAFF. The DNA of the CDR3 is TGTGCCAGTAGTCAGGAGCGGACAGAAGCTTTCTTT.

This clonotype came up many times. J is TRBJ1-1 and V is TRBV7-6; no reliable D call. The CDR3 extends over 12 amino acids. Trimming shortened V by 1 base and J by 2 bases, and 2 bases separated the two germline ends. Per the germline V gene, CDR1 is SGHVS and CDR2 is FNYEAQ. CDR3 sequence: CASSLVNTEAFF. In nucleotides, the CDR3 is TGTGCCAGCAGCTTAGTTAACACTGAAGCTTTCTTT.